Listed below are T cell receptor beta chains from one sample, sequenced in a study of regulatory T cells in long-lasting Graves disease. MiXCR was run by TCRdb on the multiplex PCR reads, yielding one entry per CDR3 protein. In the table there are 350,000 to 550,000 distinct CDR3 sequences, more than 12% of which are singletons. The same data also went into a second study, on T cells in Graves' hyperthyroidism and ophthalmopathy.

This material consisted of peripheral blood mononuclear cells (PBMCs), taken at new diagnosis, from a patient treated with antithyroid drugs. These receptors came from a woman in her 30s with Graves disease. Both conserved end residues are part of each CDR3. The D gene is left open where the match is weak. Rows may omit the clone size; those that give it use once, few, many or a size class.

>TRBJ2-5|TRBD1|NA|TRBV5-1
TGCGCCAGCAGCTCACAGGGGAAAGAGACCCAGTACTTC
CASSSQGKETQYF
>TRBJ1-5|NA|few|TRBV20-1
TGCAGTGCGTACACGACTAATCAGCCCCAGCATTTT
CSAYTTNQPQHF
>TRBJ2-2|NA|many|TRBV7-2
TGTGCCAGCAGCTTAGGACGGCGCGGGGAGCTGTTTTTT
CASSLGRRGELFF
>TRBJ2-1|TRBD2|many|TRBV20-1
TGCAGTGCCATCTGGACTAGCGGAATCTTCGGGGAGCAGTTCTTC
CSAIWTSGIFGEQFF
>TRBJ1-5|NA|many|TRBV3-1
TGTGCCAGCAGCCAAGGCAGGGGAAGCAATCAGCCCCAGCATTTT
CASSQGRGSNQPQHF
>TRBJ1-1|TRBD1|NA|TRBV9
TGTGCCAGCAGCGGTTCTCTTCACAGGGGCCTGGCTTTCTTT
CASSGSLHRGLAFF
>TRBJ2-7|TRBD2|NA|TRBV9
TGTGCCAGCAGCTATGGGACTAGCGGAACCTACGAGCAGTACTTC
CASSYGTSGTYEQYF
>TRBJ2-5|TRBD2|many|TRBV30
TGTGCCTGGACCAGCGGGAGCGCCGGGGAGACCCAGTACTTC
CAWTSGSAGETQYF
>TRBJ2-5|TRBD1|NA|TRBV3-1
TGTGCCAGCAGCCTTGGACAGGGGGCTGGGGAAGAGACCCAGTACTTC
CASSLGQGAGEETQYF
>TRBJ1-1|NA|many|TRBV11-2
TGTGCCAGCAGCTCTAGAGGGGCAGATAACACTGAAGCTTTCTTT
CASSSRGADNTEAFF
>TRBJ2-7|NA|many|TRBV28
TGTGCCAGCAGTGGGGCGAAGGCAGGGTCAAGCTCCTACGAGCAGTACTTC
CASSGAKAGSSSYEQYF
>TRBJ1-5|TRBD1|NA|TRBV10-3
TGTGCCATCAGTACCGGGGCCAGGGGGCAGCCCCAGCATTTT
CAISTGARGQPQHF
>TRBJ1-5|NA|many|TRBV7-2
TGTGCCAGCAGCTCACCCGGGGGGTATCAGCCCCAGCATTTT
CASSSPGGYQPQHF
>TRBJ2-1|TRBD2|few|TRBV4-1
TGCGCCAGCAGCCAGGAGGGGGCTAGCGGGAGGGCCTTGGGTGAGCAGTTCTTC
CASSQEGASGRALGEQFF
>TRBJ2-3|TRBD1|many|TRBV13
TGTGCCAGCAGCCCGAAGGGGACAGGGGATCGCACAGATACGCAGTATTTT
CASSPKGTGDRTDTQYF
>TRBJ1-1|NA|many|TRBV10-3
TGTGCCATCAGTGAGTCGGGGATGCCTGAAGCTTTCTTT
CAISESGMPEAFF
>TRBJ2-2|NA|NA|TRBV24-1
TGTGCCACCAGTGACCGAGACAGTTTGAACACCGGGGAGCTGTTTTTT
CATSDRDSLNTGELFF
>TRBJ2-7|NA|many|TRBV20-1
TGCAGTGCTAGAGCGAGCCTAGGGGAGCAGTACTTC
CSARASLGEQYF
>TRBJ2-3|TRBD2|many|TRBV12-3/TRBV12-4
TGTGCCAGCAGTCGCCGGGAGGGAGGAACAGATACGCAGTATTTT
CASSRREGGTDTQYF
>TRBJ2-2|NA|NA|TRBV24-1
TGTGCCACCAGTGATCGGGGCGGGGAGCTGTTTTTT
CATSDRGGELFF
>TRBJ2-7|TRBD2|many|TRBV11-2
TGTGCCAGCAGCTTCGGGGGGGCCGAGCAGTACTTC
CASSFGGAEQYF
>TRBJ1-1|NA|NA|TRBV14
TGTGCCAGCAGCCAAGTTCAGGGTCCAGCCACTGAAGCTTTCTTT
CASSQVQGPATEAFF
>TRBJ1-1|NA|NA|TRBV5-1
TGCGCCAGCAGCTTTCGGGACATGGGCACTGAAGCTTTCTTT
CASSFRDMGTEAFF